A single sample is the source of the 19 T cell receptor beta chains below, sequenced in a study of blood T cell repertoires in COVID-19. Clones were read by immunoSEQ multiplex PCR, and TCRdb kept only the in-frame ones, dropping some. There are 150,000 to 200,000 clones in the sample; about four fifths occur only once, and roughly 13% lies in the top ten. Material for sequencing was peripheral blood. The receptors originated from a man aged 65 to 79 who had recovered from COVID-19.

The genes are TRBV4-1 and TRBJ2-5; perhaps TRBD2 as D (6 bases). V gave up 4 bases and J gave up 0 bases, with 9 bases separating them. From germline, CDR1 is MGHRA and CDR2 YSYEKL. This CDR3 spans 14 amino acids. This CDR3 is CASSPWDYQETQYF. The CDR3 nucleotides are TGCGCCAGCAGCCCCTGGGACTACCAAGAGACCCAGTACTTC.

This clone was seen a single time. CDR3 DNA sequence: TGTGCCACCAGCAGAGAGTTACGGAGGTGGTCAGATACGCAGTATTTT. Its protein is CATSRELRRWSDTQYF. The rearrangement uses TRBV15 and TRBJ2-3, with D perhaps matching TRBD2 (5 bases). The CDR3 runs 16 residues. The germline CDR1 and CDR2 sequences are LNHNV and YYDKDF (reference sequence). Between the trimmed V and J ends, which lost 0 bases and 4 bases, there was a span of 14 bases.

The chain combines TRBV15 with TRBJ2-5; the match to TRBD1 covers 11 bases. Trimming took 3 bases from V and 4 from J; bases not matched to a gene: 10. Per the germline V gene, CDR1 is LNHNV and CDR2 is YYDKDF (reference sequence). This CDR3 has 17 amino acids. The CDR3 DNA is TGTGCCACCAGCAGGGAGGACAGGGGGCGAGGTAGAGAGACCCAGTACTTC. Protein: CATSREDRGRGRETQYF.

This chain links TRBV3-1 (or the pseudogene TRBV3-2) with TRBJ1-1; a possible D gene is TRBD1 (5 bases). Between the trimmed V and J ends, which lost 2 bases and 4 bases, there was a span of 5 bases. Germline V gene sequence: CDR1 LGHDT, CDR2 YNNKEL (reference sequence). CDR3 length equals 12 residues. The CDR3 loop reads CASSQRGTEAFF. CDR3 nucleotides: TGTGCCAGCAGCCAAAGGGGCACTGAAGCTTTCTTT.

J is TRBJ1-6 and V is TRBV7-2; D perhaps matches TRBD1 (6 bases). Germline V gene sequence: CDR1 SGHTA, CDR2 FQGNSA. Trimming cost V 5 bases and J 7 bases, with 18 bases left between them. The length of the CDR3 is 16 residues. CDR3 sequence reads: CASSQRTGKENSPLHF. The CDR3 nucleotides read TGTGCCAGCAGCCAACGCACAGGGAAGGAAAATTCACCCCTCCACTTT.

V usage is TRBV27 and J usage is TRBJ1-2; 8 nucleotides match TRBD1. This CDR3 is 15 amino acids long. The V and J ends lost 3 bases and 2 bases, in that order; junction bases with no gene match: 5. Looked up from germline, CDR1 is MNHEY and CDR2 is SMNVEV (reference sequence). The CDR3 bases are TGTGCCAGCAGTTTGACAGGGGCGAAAAACTATGGCTACACCTTC. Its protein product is CASSLTGAKNYGYTF.

This chain's CDR3 is CASSAFRDSQETQYF. Here the CDR3 DNA reads TGTGCCAGCAGCGCCTTCCGGGACTCACAAGAGACCCAGTACTTC. The chain uses TRBV7-3 and TRBJ2-5, with D perhaps matching TRBD2 (6 bases). Trimming cost V 5 bases and J 2 bases, with 15 bases left between them. The CDR3 has 15 residues. Looked up from germline, CDR1 is SGHTA and CDR2 is FQGTGA.

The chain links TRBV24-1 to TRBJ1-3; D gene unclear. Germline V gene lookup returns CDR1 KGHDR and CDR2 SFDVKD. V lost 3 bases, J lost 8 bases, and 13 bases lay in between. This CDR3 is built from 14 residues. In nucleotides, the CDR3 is TGTGCCACCAGTGATGCCCGATCGAGTGACACCATATATTTT. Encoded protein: CATSDARSSDTIYF.

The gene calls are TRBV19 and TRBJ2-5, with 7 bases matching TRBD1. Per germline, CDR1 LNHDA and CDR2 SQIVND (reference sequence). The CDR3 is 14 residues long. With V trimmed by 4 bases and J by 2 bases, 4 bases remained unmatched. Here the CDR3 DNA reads TGTGCCAGTAGTACCAGGGACAGACAAGAGACCCAGTACTTC. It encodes CASSTRDRQETQYF.

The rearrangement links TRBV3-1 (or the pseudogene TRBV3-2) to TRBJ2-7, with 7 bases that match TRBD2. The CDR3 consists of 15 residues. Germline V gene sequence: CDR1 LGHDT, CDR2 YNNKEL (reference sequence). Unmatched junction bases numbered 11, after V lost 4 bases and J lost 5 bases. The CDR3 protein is CASSPMAAGTHEQYF. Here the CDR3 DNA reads TGTGCCAGCAGCCCCATGGCAGCGGGAACCCACGAGCAGTACTTC.

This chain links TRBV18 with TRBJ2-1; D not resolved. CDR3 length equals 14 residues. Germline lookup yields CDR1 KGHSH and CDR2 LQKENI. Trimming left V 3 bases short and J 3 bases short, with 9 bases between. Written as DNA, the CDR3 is TGTGCCAGCTCACCCCCCCAGATCTACAATGAGCAGTTCTTC. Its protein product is CASSPPQIYNEQFF.

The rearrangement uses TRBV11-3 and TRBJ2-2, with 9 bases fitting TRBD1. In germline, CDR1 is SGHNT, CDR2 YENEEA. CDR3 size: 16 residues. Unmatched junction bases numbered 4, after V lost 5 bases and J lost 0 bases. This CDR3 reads CASSPTGGANTGELFF. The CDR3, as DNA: TGTGCCAGCAGCCCAACAGGGGGCGCGAACACCGGGGAGCTGTTTTTT.

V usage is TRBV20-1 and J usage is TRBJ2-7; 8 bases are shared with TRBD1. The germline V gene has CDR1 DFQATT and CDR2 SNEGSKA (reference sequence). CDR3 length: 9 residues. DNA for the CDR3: TGCAGTGCTACCGGGACAGGACACGTC. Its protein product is CSATGTGHV.

CDR3 bases: TGTGCCAGCAGCTTGGATCGGGGTAGCAATCAGCCCCAGCATTTT. Translated: CASSLDRGSNQPQHF. The chain recombines TRBV5-5 with TRBJ1-5; D not certain. The CDR3 runs to 15 residues. Trimming pared 0 bases from V and 0 bases from J, leaving 7 bases between. In germline, CDR1 is SGHKS, CDR2 YYEKEE (reference sequence).

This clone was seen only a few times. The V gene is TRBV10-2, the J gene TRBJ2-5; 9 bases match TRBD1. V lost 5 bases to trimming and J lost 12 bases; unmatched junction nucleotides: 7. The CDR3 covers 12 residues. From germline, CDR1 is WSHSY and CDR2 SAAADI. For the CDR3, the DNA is TGCGCCAGCAGTACTACAGGGGGCGATGAGTACTTC. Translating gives CASSTTGGDEYF.

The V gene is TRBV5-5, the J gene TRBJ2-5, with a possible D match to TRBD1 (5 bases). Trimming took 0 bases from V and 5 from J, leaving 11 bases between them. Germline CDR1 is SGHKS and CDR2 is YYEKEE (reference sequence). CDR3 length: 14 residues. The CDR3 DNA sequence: TGTGCCAGCAGCTTGGGTCCTTCAGGGGAGACCCAGTACTTC. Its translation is CASSLGPSGETQYF.

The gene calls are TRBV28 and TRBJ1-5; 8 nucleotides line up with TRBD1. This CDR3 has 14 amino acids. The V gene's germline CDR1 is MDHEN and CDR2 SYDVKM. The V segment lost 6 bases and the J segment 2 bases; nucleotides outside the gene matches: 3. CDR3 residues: CASRQGAGNQPQHF. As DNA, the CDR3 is TGTGCCAGCAGGCAGGGGGCGGGCAATCAGCCCCAGCATTTT.

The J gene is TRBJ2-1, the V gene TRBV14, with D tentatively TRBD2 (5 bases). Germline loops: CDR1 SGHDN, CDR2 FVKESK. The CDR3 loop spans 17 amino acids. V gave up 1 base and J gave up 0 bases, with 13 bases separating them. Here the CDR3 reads CASSQVSLRGSYNEQFF. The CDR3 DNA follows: TGTGCCAGCAGCCAAGTAAGCCTCCGGGGCTCCTACAATGAGCAGTTCTTC.

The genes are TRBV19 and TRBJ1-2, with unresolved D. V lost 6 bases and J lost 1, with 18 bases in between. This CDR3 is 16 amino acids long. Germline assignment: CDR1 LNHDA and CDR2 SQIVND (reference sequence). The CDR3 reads CASRVLGRGGNYGYTF. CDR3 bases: TGTGCCAGTAGGGTACTTGGACGCGGAGGTAACTATGGCTACACCTTC.